This passage covers 6 T cell receptor beta chains from one sample sequenced in a study of cytomegalovirus exposure and HLA in healthy donors. 60 Vbeta and 13 Jbeta primers were used in PCR. The assay was immunoSEQ multiplex PCR, and TCRdb's table has in-frame clones only and misses some. Of approximately 150,000 clones in the sample, about 80% are singletons; the top ten hold 2.5% to 3%. The material sequenced was PBMCs. These receptor sequences come from a female donor in good health and CMV-seronegative.

The rearrangement joins TRBV7-8 to TRBJ2-7; D might be TRBD1 (5 bases). Trimming left V 3 bases short and J 1 base short, with 7 bases between. Germline CDR1 and CDR2: SGHVS and FQNEAQ. The CDR3 runs to 13 residues. The CDR3, as DNA: TGTGCCAGCAGCTTGAAGGGGTCCTACGAGCAGTACTTC. Its translation is CASSLKGSYEQYF.

J is TRBJ1-4 and V is TRBV28; TRBD1 matches 8 bases. Losses at the gene ends were 2 bases for V and 5 bases for J; bases not matched to a gene: 10. Germline V gene data show CDR1 as MDHEN and CDR2 as SYDVKM. This CDR3 is built from 17 residues. CDR3 residues: CASSLPPTGVVNEKLFF. In nucleotides, the CDR3 is TGTGCCAGCAGTTTACCCCCGACAGGGGTAGTAAATGAAAAACTGTTTTTT. The variable domain in full, with the rest retrieved from reference TRBV28 and TRBJ1-4, is DVKVTQSSRYLVKRTGEKVFLECVQDMDHENMFWYRQDPGLGLRLIYFSYDVKMKEKGDIPEGYSVSREKKERFSLILESASTNQTSMYLCASSLPPTGVVNEKLFFGSGTQLSVL.

The V call is TRBV28, the J call TRBJ2-7, with TRBD2 matching 8 bases. Unmatched junction bases numbered 12, after V lost 5 bases and J lost 6 bases. This CDR3 has 15 amino acids. Germline V CDR1 and CDR2: MDHEN, SYDVKM. The CDR3 sequence is CASSTTTGGVVEQYF. CDR3 sequence (DNA): TGTGCCAGCAGTACAACGACGGGGGGGGTCGTCGAGCAGTACTTC.

This clone has more than one count but fewer than ten. The chain couples TRBV10-3 to TRBJ1-5; 8 nucleotides line up with TRBD1. CDR3 length equals 16 residues. V shed 10 bases, J shed 0 bases, and the junction held 11 bases outside the gene matches. Germline CDR1 ENHRY, CDR2 SYGVKD. CDR3 amino acids: CATGGQAPNSNQPQHF. The CDR3, as DNA: TGTGCCACGGGGGGACAGGCCCCGAATAGCAATCAGCCCCAGCATTTT.

Remarks on this clone: A junction end diverges from the germline sequence, so it may reflect a read error. The chain has TRBV5-6 and TRBJ1-2; TRBD1 matches 7 bases. Germline-derived CDR1 and CDR2 are SGHDT and YYEEEE. This CDR3 is 12 amino acids long. CDR3 bases: TGTGCCAGCAGCTTCCAGGGGGGCCGATACCCCTTC. Translated: CASSFQGGRYPF. Full variable domain (remainder filled in from reference TRBV5-6 and TRBJ1-2): DAGVTQSPTHLIKTRGQQVTLRCSPKSGHDTVSWYQQALGQGPQFIFQYYEEEERQRGNFPDRFSGHQFPNYSSELNVNALLLGDSALYLCASSFQGGRYPFGSGTRLTVV.

The V gene is TRBV29-1, the J gene TRBJ2-5; 8 bases line up with TRBD2. The CDR3 covers 12 residues. V was clipped by 7 bases and J by 5 bases; unmatched bases: 6. Germline-derived CDR1 and CDR2 are SQVTM and ANQGSEA. The CDR3 is CSAGGREETQYF. The DNA of the CDR3 is TGCAGCGCGGGGGGGAGAGAGGAGACCCAGTACTTC.